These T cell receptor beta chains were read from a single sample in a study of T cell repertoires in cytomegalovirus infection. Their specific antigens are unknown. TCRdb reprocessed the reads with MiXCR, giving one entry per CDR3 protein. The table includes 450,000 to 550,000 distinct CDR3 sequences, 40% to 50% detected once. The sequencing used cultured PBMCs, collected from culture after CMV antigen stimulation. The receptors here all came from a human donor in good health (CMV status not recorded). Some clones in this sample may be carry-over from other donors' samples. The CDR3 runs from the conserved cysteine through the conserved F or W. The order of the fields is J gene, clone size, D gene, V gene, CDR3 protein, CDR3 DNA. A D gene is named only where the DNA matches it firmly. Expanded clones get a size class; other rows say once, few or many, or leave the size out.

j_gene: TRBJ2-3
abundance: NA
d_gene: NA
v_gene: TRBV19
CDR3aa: CASSPLPPGTDTQYF
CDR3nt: TGTGCCAGTAGTCCATTACCGCCGGGCACAGATACGCAGTATTTT

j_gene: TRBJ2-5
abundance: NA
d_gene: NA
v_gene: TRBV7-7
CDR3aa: CATSRGRQETQYF
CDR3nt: TGTGCCACCTCGAGAGGGAGGCAAGAGACCCAGTACTTC

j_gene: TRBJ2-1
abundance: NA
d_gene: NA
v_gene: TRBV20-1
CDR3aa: CSARDPRRWDEQFF
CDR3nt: TGCAGTGCTAGAGATCCTAGGCGATGGGATGAGCAGTTCTTC

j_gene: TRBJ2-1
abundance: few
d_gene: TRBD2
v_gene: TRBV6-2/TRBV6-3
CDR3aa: CASSYRASGSSYNEQFF
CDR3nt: TGTGCCAGCAGCTACAGGGCTAGCGGGAGCTCCTACAATGAGCAGTTCTTC

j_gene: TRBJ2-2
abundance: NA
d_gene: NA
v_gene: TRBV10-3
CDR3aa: CAISVKPANTGELFF
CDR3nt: TGTGCCATCAGTGTGAAGCCAGCTAACACCGGGGAGCTGTTTTTT

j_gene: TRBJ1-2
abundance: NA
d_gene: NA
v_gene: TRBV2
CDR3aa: CASSGGRYGYTF
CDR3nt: TGTGCCAGCAGTGGGGGCCGCTATGGCTACACCTTC

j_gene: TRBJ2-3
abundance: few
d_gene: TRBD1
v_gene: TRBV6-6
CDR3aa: CASTSRGGSTDTQYF
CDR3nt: TGTGCCAGCACCTCTAGAGGGGGCAGCACAGATACGCAGTATTTT

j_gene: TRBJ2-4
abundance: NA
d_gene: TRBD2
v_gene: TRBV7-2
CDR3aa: CASSPGGNIQYF
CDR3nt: TGTGCCAGCAGCCCCGGGGGGAACATTCAGTACTTC

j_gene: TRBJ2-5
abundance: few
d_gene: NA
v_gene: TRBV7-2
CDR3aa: CASSLNRAQETQYF
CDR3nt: TGTGCCAGCAGCTTAAACAGGGCCCAAGAGACCCAGTACTTC

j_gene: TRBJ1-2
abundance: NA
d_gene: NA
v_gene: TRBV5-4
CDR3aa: CASSSTNYGYTF
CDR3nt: TGTGCCAGCAGCTCCACTAACTATGGCTACACCTTC

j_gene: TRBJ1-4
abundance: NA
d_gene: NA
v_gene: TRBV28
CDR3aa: CASTRSGAFSEKLFF
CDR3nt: TGTGCCAGCACACGATCAGGGGCCTTCTCGGAAAAACTGTTTTTT

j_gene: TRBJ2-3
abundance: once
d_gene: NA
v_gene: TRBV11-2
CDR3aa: CASSPLTGYTDTQYF
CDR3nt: TGTGCCAGCAGCCCACTGACAGGATACACAGATACGCAGTATTTT

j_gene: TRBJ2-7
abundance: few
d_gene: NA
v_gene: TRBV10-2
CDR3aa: CASSGGREREQYF
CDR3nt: TGCGCCAGCAGTGGGGGCAGGGAACGCGAGCAGTACTTC

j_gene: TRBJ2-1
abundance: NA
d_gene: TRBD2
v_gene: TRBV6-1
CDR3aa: CASTLKGEGEQFF
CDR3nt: TGTGCCAGCACCCTCAAAGGGGAGGGGGAGCAGTTCTTC

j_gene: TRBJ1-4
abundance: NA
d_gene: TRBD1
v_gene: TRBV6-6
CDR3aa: CASSPGQSKTNEKLFF
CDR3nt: TGTGCCAGCAGTCCGGGACAGAGTAAGACTAATGAAAAACTGTTTTTT

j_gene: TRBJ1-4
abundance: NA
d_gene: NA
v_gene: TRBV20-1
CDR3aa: CSASSVNEKLFF
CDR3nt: TGCAGTGCTAGTTCCGTTAATGAAAAACTGTTTTTT

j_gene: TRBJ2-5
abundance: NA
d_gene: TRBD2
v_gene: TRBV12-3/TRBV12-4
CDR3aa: CASGLAVQETQYF
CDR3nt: TGTGCCAGCGGACTAGCGGTTCAAGAGACCCAGTACTTC

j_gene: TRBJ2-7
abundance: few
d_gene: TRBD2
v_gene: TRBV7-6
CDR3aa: CASRLNSGSWNEQYF
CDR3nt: TGTGCCAGCAGGCTAAATAGCGGGAGTTGGAACGAGCAGTACTTC

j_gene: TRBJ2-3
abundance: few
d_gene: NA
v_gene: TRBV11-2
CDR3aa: CASSSRIGDTQYF
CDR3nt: TGTGCCAGCAGCTCCCGTATAGGTGATACGCAGTATTTT

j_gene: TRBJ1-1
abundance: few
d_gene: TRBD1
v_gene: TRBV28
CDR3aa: CASSQPGTVNTEAFF
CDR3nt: TGTGCCAGCAGCCAGCCTGGGACAGTGAACACTGAAGCTTTCTTT

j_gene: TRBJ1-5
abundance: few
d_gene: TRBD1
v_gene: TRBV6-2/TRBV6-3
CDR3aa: CASTISVRTGGAAQPQHF
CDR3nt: TGTGCCAGCACCATCTCGGTGCGCACAGGGGGCGCGGCTCAGCCCCAGCATTTT

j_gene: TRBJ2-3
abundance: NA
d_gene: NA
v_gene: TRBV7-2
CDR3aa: CASSLTHISSLQYF
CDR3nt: TGTGCCAGCAGCTTAACCCATATTTCCTCTTTGCAGTATTTT

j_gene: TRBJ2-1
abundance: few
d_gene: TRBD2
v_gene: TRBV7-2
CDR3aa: CASSLGQRGRTFEQFF
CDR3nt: TGTGCCAGCAGCTTAGGCCAGCGGGGGCGAACGTTTGAGCAGTTCTTC

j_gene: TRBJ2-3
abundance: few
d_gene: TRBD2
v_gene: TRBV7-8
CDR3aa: CASRTRGLAGGGVTDTQYF
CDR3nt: TGTGCCAGCAGGACTAGGGGCCTAGCGGGAGGGGGGGTCACAGATACGCAGTATTTT

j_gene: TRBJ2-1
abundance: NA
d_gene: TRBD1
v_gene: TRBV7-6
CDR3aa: CASSTGTGGYNGQFF
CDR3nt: TGTGCCAGCAGCACCGGGACAGGGGGTTACAATGGGCAGTTCTTC

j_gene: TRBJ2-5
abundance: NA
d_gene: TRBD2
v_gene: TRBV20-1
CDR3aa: CSGAGLAGGRRETQYF
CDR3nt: TGCAGTGGGGCTGGACTAGCGGGGGGGCGGAGGGAGACCCAGTACTTC

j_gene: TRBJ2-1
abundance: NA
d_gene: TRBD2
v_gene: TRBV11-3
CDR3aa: CASSLDSSGVGEQFF
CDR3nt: TGTGCCAGCAGCTTAGATTCAAGCGGGGTTGGTGAGCAGTTCTTC

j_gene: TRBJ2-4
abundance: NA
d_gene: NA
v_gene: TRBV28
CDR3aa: CASSFPSPAKNIQYF
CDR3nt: TGTGCCAGCAGTTTCCCAAGCCCGGCAAAAAACATTCAGTACTTC

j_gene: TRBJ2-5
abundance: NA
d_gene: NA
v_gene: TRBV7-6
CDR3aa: CASSRARLQETQYF
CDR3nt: TGTGCCAGCAGCCGAGCTAGGTTACAAGAGACCCAGTACTTC

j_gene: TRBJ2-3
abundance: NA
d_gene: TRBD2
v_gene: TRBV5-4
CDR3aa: CASSSGTSVDTQYF
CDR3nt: TGTGCCAGCAGCTCCGGGACTAGCGTGGATACGCAGTATTTT

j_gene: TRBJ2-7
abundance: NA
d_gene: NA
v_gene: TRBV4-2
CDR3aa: CASSQGVGSYEQYF
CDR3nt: TGTGCCAGCAGCCAAGGCGTCGGCTCCTACGAGCAGTACTTC

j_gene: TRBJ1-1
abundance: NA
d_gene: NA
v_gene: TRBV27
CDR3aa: CASSLRQFLPNEAFF
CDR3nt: TGTGCCAGCAGTTTAAGACAGTTTTTGCCGAACGAAGCTTTCTTT

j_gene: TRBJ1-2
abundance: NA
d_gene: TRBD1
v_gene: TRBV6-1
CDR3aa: CASSFQGAGYTF
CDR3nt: TGTGCCAGCAGTTTCCAGGGGGCAGGCTACACCTTC

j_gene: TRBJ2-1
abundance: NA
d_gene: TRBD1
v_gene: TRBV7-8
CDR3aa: CASSLIGGYYNEQFF
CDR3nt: TGTGCCAGCAGCTTAATAGGGGGCTACTACAATGAGCAGTTCTTC

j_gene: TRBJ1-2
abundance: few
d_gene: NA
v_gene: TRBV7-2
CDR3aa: CASSFRQINGYTF
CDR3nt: TGTGCCAGCAGCTTTCGCCAGATAAATGGCTACACCTTC

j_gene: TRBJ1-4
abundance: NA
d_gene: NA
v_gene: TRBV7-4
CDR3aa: CASSPPYGDEKLVF
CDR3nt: TGTGCCAGCAGTCCACCGTATGGGGATGAAAAACTGGTTTTT

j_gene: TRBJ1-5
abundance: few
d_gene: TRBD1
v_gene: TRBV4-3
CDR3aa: CASSQAFLRTGDHQPQHF
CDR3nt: TGCGCCAGCAGCCAAGCATTTTTGAGGACAGGGGATCATCAGCCCCAGCATTTT

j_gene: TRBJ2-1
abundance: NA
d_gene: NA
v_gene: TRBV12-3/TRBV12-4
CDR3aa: CASSFYARVDNEQFF
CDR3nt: TGTGCCAGCAGTTTCTACGCCAGAGTCGACAATGAGCAGTTCTTC

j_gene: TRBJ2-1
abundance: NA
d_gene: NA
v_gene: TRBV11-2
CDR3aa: CASSLVLSSYNEQFF
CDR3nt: TGTGCCAGCAGCTTAGTTTTGAGCTCCTACAATGAGCAGTTCTTC

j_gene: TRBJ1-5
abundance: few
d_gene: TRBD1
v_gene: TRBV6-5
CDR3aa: CASRPRQGFQPQHF
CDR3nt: TGTGCCAGCAGACCCCGACAGGGGTTTCAGCCCCAGCATTTT

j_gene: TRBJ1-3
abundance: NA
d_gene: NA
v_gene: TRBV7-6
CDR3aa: CASSPRTLLPGNTIYF
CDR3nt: TGTGCCAGCAGCCCACGGACGCTCCTTCCTGGAAACACCATATATTTT

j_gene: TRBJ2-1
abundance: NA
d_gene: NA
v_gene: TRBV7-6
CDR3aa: CASSLHGGEQFF
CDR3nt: TGTGCCAGCAGCTTACATGGGGGCGAGCAGTTCTTC

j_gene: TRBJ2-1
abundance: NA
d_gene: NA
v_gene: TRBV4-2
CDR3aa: CASSQGVSLRSNEQFF
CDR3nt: TGTGCCAGCAGCCAAGGCGTCTCCCTACGCAGCAATGAGCAGTTCTTC

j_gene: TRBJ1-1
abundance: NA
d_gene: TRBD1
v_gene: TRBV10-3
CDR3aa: CAISEPGQGMNTEAFF
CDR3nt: TGTGCCATCAGTGAACCGGGACAGGGGATGAACACTGAAGCTTTCTTT

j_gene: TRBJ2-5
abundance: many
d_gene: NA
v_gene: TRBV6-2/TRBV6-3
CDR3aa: CASSRQETQYF
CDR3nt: TGTGCCAGCAGCCGGCAAGAGACCCAGTACTTC

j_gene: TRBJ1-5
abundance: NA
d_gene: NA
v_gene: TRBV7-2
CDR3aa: CASTLSGQRNQPQHF
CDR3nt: TGTGCCAGCACCCTATCCGGACAGCGCAATCAGCCCCAGCATTTT